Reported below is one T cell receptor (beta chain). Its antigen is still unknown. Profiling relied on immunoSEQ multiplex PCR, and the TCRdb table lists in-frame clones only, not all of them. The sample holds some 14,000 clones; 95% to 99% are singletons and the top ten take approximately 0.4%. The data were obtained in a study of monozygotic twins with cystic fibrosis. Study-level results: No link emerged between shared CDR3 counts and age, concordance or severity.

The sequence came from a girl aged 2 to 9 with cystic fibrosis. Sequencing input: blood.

The CDR3 protein is CATQPLDSDSGNTIYF. The CDR3, as DNA: TGTGCCACTCAACCCTTGGACAGCGACTCTGGAAACACCATATATTTT. The chain is built from TRBV10-3 and TRBJ1-3; a possible D gene is TRBD1 (6 bases). The germline V and J ends were trimmed by 10 bases and 0 bases, with 19 bases remaining between them. CDR3 length: 16 residues. Germline lookup yields CDR1 ENHRY and CDR2 SYGVKD.